This T cell receptor (beta chain) was identified during a study of blood T cell repertoires in COVID-19. The overall study: Collection of acute and convalescent COVID-19 samples took place in the United States, Italy and Spain. From T cells, B-cell-depleted T cells, or PBMCs came the material, which was cDNA or gDNA.

Study processing details: Reference gene primer amplification gave estimated nucleated cell counts. Sequenced by immunoSEQ multiplex PCR; TCRdb stores in-frame clones only, minus some. V, J and clone size reflect that table, while D and trimming were determined from the DNA. Among around 65,000 clones listed, roughly 84% were seen once. V lost 1 base and J lost 10, with 14 bases in between. The CDR3 runs to 15 residues. CDR1 SGHVS and CDR2 FQNEAQ come from the germline V gene. The sequencing input was peripheral blood. This clonotype was obtained from a woman older than 75 with active or convalescent COVID-19. The V gene is TRBV7-8, the J gene TRBJ1-6; no firm D call. The CDR3 reads CASSLEVEGWSPLHF. The CDR3, as DNA: TGTGCCAGCAGCTTAGAGGTTGAGGGTTGGTCACCCCTCCACTTT.